A selection of T cell receptor beta chains follows, all from one sample in a study of blood T cell repertoires in COVID-19. TCRdb keeps only in-frame clones here, not all; method: immunoSEQ multiplex PCR. Of approximately 170,000 clones detected, about nine tenths appear once; the ten largest clones hold around 1.1%. Sequencing was done on a sample of peripheral blood. The receptor set was obtained from a young man with acute or convalescent COVID-19. CDR3s include the opening cysteine and the closing phenylalanine or tryptophan. Only part of the rows carry a size: once, few, many, or a class if the clone is expanded.

V,size,CDR3
TRBV6-5,.,CASSYSTQAFF
TRBV3-1/TRBV3-2,once,CASSQVLQDHNEQFF
TRBV5-1,.,CASSIAGGETQYF
TRBV5-5,.,CASSLLIATYDEQYF
TRBV9,.,CASSLTSGTNTGELFF
TRBV24-1,.,CATSGVSNQPQHF
TRBV18,.,CASSPRQNPGQPQHF
TRBV27,once,CASTTRLAVTDTQYF
TRBV6-2/TRBV6-3,.,CASSRRQATNEKLFF
TRBV5-8,.,CASSLLQSNTGELFF
TRBV19,.,CASSMDRGYEQYF
TRBV29-1,once,CSVLVQDYGYTF
TRBV11-1,.,CASRQRGDTEAFF
TRBV18,.,CASSPANSLSGNTIYF
TRBV2,.,CASHRGKTGELFF
TRBV18,.,CASSPPLAGRRYEQYF
TRBV28,once,CASSFLVTPGDNEQFF
TRBV7-9,.,CASSSTGEQFF
TRBV29-1,.,CSFWDKSNTGELFF
TRBV29-1,.,CSVEGDTALANYGYTF
TRBV19,.,CASSIKRQVFNQPQHF
TRBV19,.,CASNVRGTGGDLAKNIQYF
TRBV7-8,.,CASSLGQGAGNEKLFF
TRBV19,.,CASSPDRGSDGYTF
TRBV5-5,once,CASRLSSGLNTEAFF
TRBV10-1,.,CASSRDSEQFF
TRBV18,.,CASSPLEDGAAFF
TRBV7-2,.,CASSQQDGHNQPQHF
TRBV27,.,CASSSTSGGYEQFF
TRBV9,.,CASSASALQGAGNTIYF
TRBV30,.,CAWSALFRDRVQAKNYGYTF
TRBV5-4,.,CASSPGSTDTQYF
TRBV29-1,.,CSVGTGVNYGYTF